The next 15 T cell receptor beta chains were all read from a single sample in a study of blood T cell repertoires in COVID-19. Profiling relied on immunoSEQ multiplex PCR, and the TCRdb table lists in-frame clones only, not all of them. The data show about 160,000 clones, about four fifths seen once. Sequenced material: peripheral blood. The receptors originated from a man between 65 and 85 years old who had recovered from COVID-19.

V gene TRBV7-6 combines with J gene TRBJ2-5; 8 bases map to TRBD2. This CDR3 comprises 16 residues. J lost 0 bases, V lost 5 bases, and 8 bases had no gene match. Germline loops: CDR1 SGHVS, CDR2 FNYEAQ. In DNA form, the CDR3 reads TGTGCCAGCAGCCTCGGAGCGGGAGAGTACCAAGAGACCCAGTACTTC. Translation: CASSLGAGEYQETQYF.

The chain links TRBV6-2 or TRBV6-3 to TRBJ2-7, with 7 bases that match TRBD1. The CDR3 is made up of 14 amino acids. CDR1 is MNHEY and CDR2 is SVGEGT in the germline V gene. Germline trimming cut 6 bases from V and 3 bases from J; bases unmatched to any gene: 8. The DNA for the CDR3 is TGTGCCAGCAGCTATAGACAGGGCGTCTACGAGCAGTACTTC. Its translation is CASSYRQGVYEQYF.

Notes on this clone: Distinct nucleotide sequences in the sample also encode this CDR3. The CDR3 spells CASSLQELNTEAFF. The CDR3 DNA follows: TGTGCCAGCAGCTTACAGGAATTGAACACTGAAGCTTTCTTT. This chain joins TRBV2 and TRBJ1-1, with TRBD1 as a possible D gene (5 bases). The CDR3 contains 14 residues. Germline-derived CDR1 and CDR2 are SNHLY and FYNNEI. V shed 6 bases and J shed 0 bases, with 11 bases lying between them. Filled out from reference TRBV2 and TRBJ1-1, the complete variable domain reads EPEVTQTPSHQVTQMGQEVILRCVPISNHLYFYWYRQILGQKVEFLVSFYNNEISEKSEIFDDQFSVERPDGSNFTLKIRSTKLEDSAMYFCASSLQELNTEAFFGQGTRLTVV.

The chain's CDR3 is CASSSPGYYGYTF. As DNA, the CDR3 is TGTGCCAGCAGTTCCCCAGGGTACTATGGCTACACCTTC. V usage is TRBV27 and J usage is TRBJ1-2; perhaps TRBD1 as D (5 bases). The CDR3 has 13 amino acids. Germline lookup yields CDR1 MNHEY and CDR2 SMNVEV (reference sequence). Trimming pared 4 bases from V and 3 bases from J, leaving 9 bases between.

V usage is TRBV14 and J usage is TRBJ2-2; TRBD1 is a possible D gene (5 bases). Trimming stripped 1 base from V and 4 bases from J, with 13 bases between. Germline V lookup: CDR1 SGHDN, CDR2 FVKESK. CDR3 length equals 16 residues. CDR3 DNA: TGTGCCAGCAGCCAAGGAATTGGGGCTCGCACCGGGGAGCTGTTTTTT. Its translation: CASSQGIGARTGELFF. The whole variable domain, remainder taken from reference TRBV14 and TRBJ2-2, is EAGVTQFPSHSVIEKGQTVTLRCDPISGHDNLYWYRRVMGKEIKFLLHFVKESKQDESGMPNNRFLAERTGGTYSTLKVQPAELEDSGVYFCASSQGIGARTGELFFGEGSRLTVL.

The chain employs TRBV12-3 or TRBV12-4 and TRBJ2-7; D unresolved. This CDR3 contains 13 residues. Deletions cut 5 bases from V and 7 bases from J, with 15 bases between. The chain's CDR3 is CASSIAYTPEQYF. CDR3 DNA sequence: TGTGCCAGCAGTATCGCTTACACCCCAGAGCAGTACTTC.

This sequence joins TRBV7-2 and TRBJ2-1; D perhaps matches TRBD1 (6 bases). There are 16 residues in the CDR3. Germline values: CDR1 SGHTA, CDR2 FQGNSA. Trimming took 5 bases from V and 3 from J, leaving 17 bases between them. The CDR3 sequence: CASSRPGQPDYNEQFF. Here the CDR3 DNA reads TGTGCCAGCAGCCGGCCTGGACAGCCTGACTACAATGAGCAGTTCTTC.

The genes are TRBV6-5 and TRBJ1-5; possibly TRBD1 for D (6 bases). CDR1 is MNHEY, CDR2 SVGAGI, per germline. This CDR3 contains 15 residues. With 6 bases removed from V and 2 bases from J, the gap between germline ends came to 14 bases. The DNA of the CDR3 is TGTGCCAGCAGATCGACAGGTTTTGGCAATCAGCCCCAGCATTTT. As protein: CASRSTGFGNQPQHF.

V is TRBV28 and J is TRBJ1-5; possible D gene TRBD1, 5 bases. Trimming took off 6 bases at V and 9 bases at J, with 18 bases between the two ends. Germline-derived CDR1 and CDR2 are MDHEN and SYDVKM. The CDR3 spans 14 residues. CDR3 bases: TGTGCCAGCAGCCAAACCCAGGGTACCAGGCCCCAGCATTTT. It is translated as CASSQTQGTRPQHF.

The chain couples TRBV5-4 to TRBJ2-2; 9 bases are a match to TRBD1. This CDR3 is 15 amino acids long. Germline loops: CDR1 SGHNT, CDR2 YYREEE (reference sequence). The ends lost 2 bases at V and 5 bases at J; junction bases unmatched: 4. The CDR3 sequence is CASSFIGQGTGELFF. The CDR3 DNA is TGTGCCAGCAGCTTCATTGGACAGGGGACCGGGGAGCTGTTTTTT.

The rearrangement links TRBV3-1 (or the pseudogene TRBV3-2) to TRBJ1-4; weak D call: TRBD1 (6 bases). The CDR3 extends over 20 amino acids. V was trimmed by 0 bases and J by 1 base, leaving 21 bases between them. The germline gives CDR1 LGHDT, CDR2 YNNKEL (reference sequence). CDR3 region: CASSQDQQTGRVRTNEKLFF. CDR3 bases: TGTGCCAGCAGCCAAGACCAACAGACAGGAAGGGTCCGAACTAATGAAAAACTGTTTTTT.

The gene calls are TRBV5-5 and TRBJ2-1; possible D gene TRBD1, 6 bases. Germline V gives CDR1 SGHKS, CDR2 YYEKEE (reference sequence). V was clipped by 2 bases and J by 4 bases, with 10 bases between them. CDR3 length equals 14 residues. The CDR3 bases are TGTGCCAGCAGCTTCTGGGACAAGTACAATGAGCAGTTCTTC. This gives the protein CASSFWDKYNEQFF.

The CDR3 is CATSRGRDRAAEAFF. In nucleotides, the CDR3 is TGTGCCACCAGCAGAGGCCGGGACAGGGCGGCTGAAGCTTTCTTT. The chain joins TRBV15 to TRBJ1-1; TRBD1 agrees at 9 bases. Germline V lookup: CDR1 LNHNV, CDR2 YYDKDF (reference sequence). The CDR3 runs to 15 residues. Trimming took 1 base from V and 6 from J; bases not matched to a gene: 6.

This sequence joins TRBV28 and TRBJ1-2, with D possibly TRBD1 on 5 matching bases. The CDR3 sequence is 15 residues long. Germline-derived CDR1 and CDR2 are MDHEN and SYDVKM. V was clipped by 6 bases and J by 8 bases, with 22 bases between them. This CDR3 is CASSTGTGLIGGYTF. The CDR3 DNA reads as TGTGCCAGCAGCACCGGGACCGGACTAATCGGAGGCTACACCTTC.

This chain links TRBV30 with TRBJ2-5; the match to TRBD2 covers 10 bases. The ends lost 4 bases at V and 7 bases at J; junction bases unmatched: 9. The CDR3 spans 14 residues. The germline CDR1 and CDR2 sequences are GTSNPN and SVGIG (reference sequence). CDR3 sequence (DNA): TGTGCCTGGACTAGCGGGAGCTACTATGGGACCCAGTACTTC. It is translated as CAWTSGSYYGTQYF.